This note documents a single TCR beta chain sequence. This clonotype came up many times. Its antigen is currently not known. The sample holds no much larger clone one base away, and base qualities are not on file. The source of the sample is a study of T cell repertoires in cytomegalovirus infection (dated 2019 in TCRdb). Concerning the study at large: Alongside well-studied HLA-B-restricted epitopes, the peptide stimulations were aimed at recently identified HLA-C-restricted CMV epitopes, whose presentation resists viral immunomodulation. Donor HLA type was relevant to the analysis, as public TCR beta signatures indicated carriage of CMV infection together with the matching HLA type.

Findings and caveats that apply to the study as a whole: In both this cohort and an independent roughly 330-donor cohort, the cumulative frequency of public TCR beta family members distinguished carriers of CMV infection plus the relevant HLA type. The ex vivo response was dominated by HLA-C-restricted CMV-specific TCR beta clonotypes, which also provided the single most frequent clonotype in two of eight donors.

The sequencing machine was an Illumina HiSeq 1500. TCRdb redid the processing of the public reads, applying fastp at Q25 and MiXCR, and retained in-frame beta chains. Rows merge per CDR3 protein into single entries with the most common DNA and genes. The sample records 80,000 or so distinct CDR3 sequences, about 40% of which are singletons. Clones ranked in the top ten supply 80% to 95% of the sample. The label giving this sample's treatment or condition can be read as: in vitro stimulation with specific CMV peptide epitopes to enrich CMV-specific T cells. V loses 8 bases of germline sequence and J loses 0 bases, and the interval between the two ends is 8 bases. From the cysteine through the phenylalanine, the CDR3 covers 14 amino acids. The entry retains the CDR3 DNA only, 42 bases that are in frame from base 1. In the germline V gene, CDR1 corresponds to SGHTA and CDR2 to FQGNSA.

This sequence originates from a human donor in good health (CMV status not recorded). Some clones in this sample may be carry-over from other donors' samples. The sequencing used CD8+ T cells from cultured PBMCs, collected from culture after CMV antigen stimulation. The chain is assembled from TRBV7-2 and TRBJ2-6; matching of 6 bases hints at TRBD1 as the D gene. The DNA is TGTGCCAGCGGGGACAACTCTGGGGCCAACGTCCTGACTTTC. This yields the protein CASGDNSGANVLTF.